The clone carrying this TCR beta chain was seen only a few times. Antigen: not known. TCRdb re-called the 5' RACE reads with MiXCR, one entry per CDR3 protein. The sample has around 450,000 distinct CDR3 sequences, approximately 15% seen once. These data originate in a study of identical twins. General study points: Cross-sectional statistics underpinned the conclusions; the same donors were not followed.

This sample was also put to use in a study of yellow fever vaccine responses in identical twins.

Sequenced input: CD4+ T cells sorted from blood. The TCR comes from a woman younger than 30 in good health.

The CDR3 DNA follows: TGTGCCAGCGGACGCGGACAGGGCAACCATTACGAGCAGTACTTC. Encoded protein: CASGRGQGNHYEQYF. The J gene is TRBJ2-7, the V gene TRBV12-3 or TRBV12-4, with 8 nucleotides matching TRBD1. This CDR3 has 15 amino acids. Losses at the gene ends were 8 bases for V and 4 bases for J; bases not matched to a gene: 13.